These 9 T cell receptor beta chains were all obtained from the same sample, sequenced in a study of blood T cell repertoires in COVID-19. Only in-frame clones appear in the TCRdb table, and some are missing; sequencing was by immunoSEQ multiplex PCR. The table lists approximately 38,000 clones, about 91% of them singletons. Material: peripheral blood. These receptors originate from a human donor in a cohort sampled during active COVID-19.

The CDR3, as DNA: TGTGCCAGCAGCCAACTGGATACGCAGTATTTT. The encoded protein is CASSQLDTQYF. The V call is TRBV3-1 (or the pseudogene TRBV3-2), the J call TRBJ2-3; D not certain. Per germline, CDR1 LGHDT and CDR2 YNNKEL (reference sequence). Trimming cost V 2 bases and J 6 bases, with 3 bases left between them. The CDR3 runs 11 residues.

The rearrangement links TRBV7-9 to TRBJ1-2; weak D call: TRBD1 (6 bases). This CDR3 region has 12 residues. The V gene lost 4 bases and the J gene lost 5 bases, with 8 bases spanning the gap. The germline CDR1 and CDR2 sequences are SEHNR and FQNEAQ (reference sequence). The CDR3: CASSSTGYGYTF. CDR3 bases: TGTGCCAGCAGCTCGACAGGATATGGCTACACCTTC.

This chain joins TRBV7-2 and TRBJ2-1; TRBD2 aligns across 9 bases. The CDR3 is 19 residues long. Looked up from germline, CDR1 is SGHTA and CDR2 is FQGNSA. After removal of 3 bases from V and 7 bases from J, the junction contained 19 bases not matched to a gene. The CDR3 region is CASSLRTRGGTSLLNEQFF. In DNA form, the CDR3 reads TGTGCCAGCAGCTTGAGGACTAGGGGAGGGACTAGCCTCTTAAATGAGCAGTTCTTC.

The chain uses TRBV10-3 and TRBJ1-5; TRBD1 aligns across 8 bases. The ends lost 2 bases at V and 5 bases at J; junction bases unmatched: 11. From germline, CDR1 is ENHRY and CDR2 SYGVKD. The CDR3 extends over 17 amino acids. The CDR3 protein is CAISERVGTGGDQPQHF. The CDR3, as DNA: TGTGCCATCAGTGAGAGAGTAGGTACAGGGGGGGATCAGCCCCAGCATTTT.

The DNA of the CDR3 is TGTGCCAGCAGTCCATGGGACAGCTCCTATGGCTACACCTTC. It yields the protein CASSPWDSSYGYTF. The chain uses TRBV27 and TRBJ1-2; TRBD1 matches at 7 bases. The CDR3 consists of 14 residues. J lost 4 bases, V lost 5 bases, and 7 bases had no gene match. Germline CDR1 and CDR2: MNHEY and SMNVEV (reference sequence).

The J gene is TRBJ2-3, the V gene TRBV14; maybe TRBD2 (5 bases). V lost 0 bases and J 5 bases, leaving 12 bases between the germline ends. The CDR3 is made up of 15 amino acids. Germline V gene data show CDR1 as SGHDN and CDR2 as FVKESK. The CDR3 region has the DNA TGTGCCAGCAGCCAAGATCTGGAACGGGGAGATACGCAGTATTTT. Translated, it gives CASSQDLERGDTQYF.

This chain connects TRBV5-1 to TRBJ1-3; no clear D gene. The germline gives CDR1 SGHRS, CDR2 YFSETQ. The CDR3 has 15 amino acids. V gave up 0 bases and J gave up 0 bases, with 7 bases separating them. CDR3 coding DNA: TGCGCCAGCAGCTTGGTCGGTAGCTCTGGAAACACCATATATTTT. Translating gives CASSLVGSSGNTIYF. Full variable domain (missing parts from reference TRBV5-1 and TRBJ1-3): KAGVTQTPRYLIKTRGQQVTLSCSPISGHRSVSWYQQTPGQGLQFLFEYFSETQRNKGNFPGRFSGRQFSNSRSEMNVSTLELGDSALYLCASSLVGSSGNTIYFGEGSWLTVV.

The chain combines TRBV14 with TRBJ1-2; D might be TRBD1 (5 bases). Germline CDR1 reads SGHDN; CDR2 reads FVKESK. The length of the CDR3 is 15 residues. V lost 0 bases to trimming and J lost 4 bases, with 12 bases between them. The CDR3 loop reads CASSQDLRGGYGYTF. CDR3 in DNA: TGTGCCAGCAGCCAAGACTTGAGGGGAGGCTATGGCTACACCTTC.

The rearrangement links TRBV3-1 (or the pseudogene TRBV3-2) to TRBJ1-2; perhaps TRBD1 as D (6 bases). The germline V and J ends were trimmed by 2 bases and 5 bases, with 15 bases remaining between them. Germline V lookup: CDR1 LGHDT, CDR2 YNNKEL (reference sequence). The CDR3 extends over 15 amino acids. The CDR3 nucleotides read TGTGCCAGCAGCCAAAACGCAGGGGACCTTTATGGCTACACCTTC. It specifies CASSQNAGDLYGYTF.